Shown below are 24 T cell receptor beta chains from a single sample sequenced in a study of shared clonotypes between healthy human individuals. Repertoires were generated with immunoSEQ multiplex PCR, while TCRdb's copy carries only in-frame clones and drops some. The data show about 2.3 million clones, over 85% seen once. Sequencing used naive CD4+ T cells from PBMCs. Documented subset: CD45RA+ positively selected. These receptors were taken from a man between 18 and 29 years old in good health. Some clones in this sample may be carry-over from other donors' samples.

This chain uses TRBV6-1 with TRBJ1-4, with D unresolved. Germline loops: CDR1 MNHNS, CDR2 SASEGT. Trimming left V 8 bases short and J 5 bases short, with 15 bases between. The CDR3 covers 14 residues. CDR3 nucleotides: TGTGCCAGCTCACGACTCCAGGCGAATGAAAAACTGTTTTTT. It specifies CASSRLQANEKLFF.

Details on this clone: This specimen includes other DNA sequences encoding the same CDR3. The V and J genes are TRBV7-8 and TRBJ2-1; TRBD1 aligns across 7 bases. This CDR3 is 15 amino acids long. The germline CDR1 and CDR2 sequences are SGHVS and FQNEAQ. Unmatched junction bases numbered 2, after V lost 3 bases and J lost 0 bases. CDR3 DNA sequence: TGTGCCAGCAGCTTCCCAGGGGGCTCCTACAATGAGCAGTTCTTC. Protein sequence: CASSFPGGSYNEQFF.

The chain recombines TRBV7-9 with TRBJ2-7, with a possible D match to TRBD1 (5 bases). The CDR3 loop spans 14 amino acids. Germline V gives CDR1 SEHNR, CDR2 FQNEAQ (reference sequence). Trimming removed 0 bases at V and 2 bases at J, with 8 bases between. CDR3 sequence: CASSLAGLAYEQYF. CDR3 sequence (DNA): TGTGCCAGCAGCTTAGCGGGGCTAGCCTACGAGCAGTACTTC. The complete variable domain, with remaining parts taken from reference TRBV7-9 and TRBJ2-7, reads DTGVSQNPRHKITKRGQNVTFRCDPISEHNRLYWYRQTLGQGPEFLTYFQNEAQLEKSRLLSDRFSAERPKGSFSTLEIQRTEQGDSAMYLCASSLAGLAYEQYFGPGTRLTVT.

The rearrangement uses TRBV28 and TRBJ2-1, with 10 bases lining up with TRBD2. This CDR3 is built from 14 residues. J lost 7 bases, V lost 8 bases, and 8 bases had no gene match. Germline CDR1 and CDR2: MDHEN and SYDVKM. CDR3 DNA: TGTGCCAGCCGTACTAGCGGGAAAAGGAATGAGCAGTTCTTC. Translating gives CASRTSGKRNEQFF.

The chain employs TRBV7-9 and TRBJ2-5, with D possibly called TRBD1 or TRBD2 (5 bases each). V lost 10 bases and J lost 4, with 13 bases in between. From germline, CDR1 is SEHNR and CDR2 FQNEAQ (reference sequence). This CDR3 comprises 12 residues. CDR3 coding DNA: TGTGCCATTTCCACCGGGGCAGAGACCCAGTACTTC. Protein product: CAISTGAETQYF.

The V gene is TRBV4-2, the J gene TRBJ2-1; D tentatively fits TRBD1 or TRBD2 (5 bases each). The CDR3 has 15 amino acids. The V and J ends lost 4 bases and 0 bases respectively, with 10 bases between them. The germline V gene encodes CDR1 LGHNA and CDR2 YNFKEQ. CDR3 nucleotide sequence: TGTGCCAGCAGCCGAATGGGGACCTCCTACAATGAGCAGTTCTTC. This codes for CASSRMGTSYNEQFF.

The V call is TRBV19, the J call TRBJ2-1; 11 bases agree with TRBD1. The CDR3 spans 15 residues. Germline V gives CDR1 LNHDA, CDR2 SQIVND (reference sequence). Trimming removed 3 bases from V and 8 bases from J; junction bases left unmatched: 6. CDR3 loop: CASSIRDRGWDEQFF. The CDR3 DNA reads TGTGCCAGTAGTATCCGGGACAGGGGGTGGGATGAGCAGTTCTTC.

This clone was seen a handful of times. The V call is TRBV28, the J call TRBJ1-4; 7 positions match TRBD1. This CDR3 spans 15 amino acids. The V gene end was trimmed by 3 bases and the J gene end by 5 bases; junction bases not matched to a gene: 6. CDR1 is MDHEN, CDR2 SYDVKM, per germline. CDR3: CASSFGGTENEKLFF. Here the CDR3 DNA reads TGTGCCAGCAGTTTCGGCGGGACAGAGAATGAAAAACTGTTTTTT.

The CDR3 bases are TGTGCTAGCGGACAGGGCTACGAGCAGTACTTC. Its translation: CASGQGYEQYF. This sequence joins TRBV2 and TRBJ2-7; 8 bases are a match to TRBD1. The CDR3 sequence is 11 residues long. CDR1 is SNHLY and CDR2 is FYNNEI in the germline V gene.

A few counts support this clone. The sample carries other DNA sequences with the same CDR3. This CDR3 reads CSAGTGETQYF. The CDR3 nucleotides read TGCAGTGCTGGGACAGGAGAGACCCAGTACTTC. The rearrangement uses TRBV20-1 and TRBJ2-5, with 8 bases lining up with TRBD1. CDR1 DFQATT and CDR2 SNEGSKA come from the germline V gene (reference sequence). V dropped 5 bases and J dropped 4; count of bases not matched to a gene: 0. This CDR3 comprises 11 residues.

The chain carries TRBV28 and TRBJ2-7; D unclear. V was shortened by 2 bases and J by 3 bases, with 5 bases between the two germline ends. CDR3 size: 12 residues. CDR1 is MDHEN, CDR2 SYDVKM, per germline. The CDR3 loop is CASSLIRYEQYF. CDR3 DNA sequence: TGTGCCAGCAGTTTAATACGCTACGAGCAGTACTTC.

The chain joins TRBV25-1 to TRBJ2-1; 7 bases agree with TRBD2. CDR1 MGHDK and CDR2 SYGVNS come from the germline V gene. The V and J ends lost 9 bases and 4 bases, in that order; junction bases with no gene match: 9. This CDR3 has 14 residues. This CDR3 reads CASSRSGSYNEQFF. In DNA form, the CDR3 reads TGTGCCAGTAGTCGTAGCGGGTCTTACAATGAGCAGTTCTTC.

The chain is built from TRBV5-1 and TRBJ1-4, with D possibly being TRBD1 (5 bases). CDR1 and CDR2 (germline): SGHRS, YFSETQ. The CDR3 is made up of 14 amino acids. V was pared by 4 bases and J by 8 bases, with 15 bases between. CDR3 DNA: TGCGCCAGCAGCCCCCTCGGGGGTTTCGAAAAACTGTTTTTT. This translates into CASSPLGGFEKLFF.

As DNA, the CDR3 is TGTGCCAGCAGAAAAATACAGGGTTGGAACGAGCAGTACTTC. Translation: CASRKIQGWNEQYF. The chain joins TRBV28 to TRBJ2-7; D perhaps matches TRBD1 (6 bases). The CDR3 contains 14 residues. Trimming removed 6 bases from V and 5 bases from J, with 17 bases in between. The germline CDR1 and CDR2 sequences are MDHEN and SYDVKM.

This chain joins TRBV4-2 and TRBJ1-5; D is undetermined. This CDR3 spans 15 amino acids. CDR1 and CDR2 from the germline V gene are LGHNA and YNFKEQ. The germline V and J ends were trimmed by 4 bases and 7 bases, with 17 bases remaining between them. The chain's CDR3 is CASSPRAANNQPQHF. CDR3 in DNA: TGTGCCAGCAGCCCCCGGGCAGCCAACAACCAGCCCCAGCATTTT.

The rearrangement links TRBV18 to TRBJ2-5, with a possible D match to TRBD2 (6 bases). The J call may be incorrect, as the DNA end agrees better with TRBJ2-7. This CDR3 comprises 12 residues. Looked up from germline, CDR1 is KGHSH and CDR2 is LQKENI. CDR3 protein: CASSPGGTEQYF. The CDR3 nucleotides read TGTGCCAGCTCACCGGGGGGAACCGAGCAGTACTTC.

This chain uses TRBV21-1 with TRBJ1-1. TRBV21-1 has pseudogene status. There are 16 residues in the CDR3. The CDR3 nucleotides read TGTGCCAGCAGCAAAAATTGGGGAGGGGTGAACACTGAAGCTTTCTTT. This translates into CASSKNWGGVNTEAFF.

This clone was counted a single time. The CDR3 bases are TGTGCCAGCAGTGAAGCGACAGGGGGTCACGAGCAGTACTTC. Translation: CASSEATGGHEQYF. The chain couples TRBV6-1 to TRBJ2-7, with 9 bases matching TRBD1. V was clipped by 0 bases and J by 5 bases; unmatched bases: 2. The CDR3 has 14 amino acids. Germline V gene lookup returns CDR1 MNHNS and CDR2 SASEGT.

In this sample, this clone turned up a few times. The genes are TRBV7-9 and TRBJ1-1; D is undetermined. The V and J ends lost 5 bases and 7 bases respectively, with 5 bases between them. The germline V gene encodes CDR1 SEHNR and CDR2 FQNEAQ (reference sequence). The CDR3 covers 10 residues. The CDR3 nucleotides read TGTGCCAGCAGCCTAGTTGAAGCTTTCTTT. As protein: CASSLVEAFF.

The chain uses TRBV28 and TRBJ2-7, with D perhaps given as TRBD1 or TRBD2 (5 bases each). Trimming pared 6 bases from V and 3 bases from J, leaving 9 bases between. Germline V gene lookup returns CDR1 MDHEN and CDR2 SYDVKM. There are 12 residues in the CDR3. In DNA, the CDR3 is TGTGCCAGCAGCGGGGACGGCTACGAGCAGTACTTC. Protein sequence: CASSGDGYEQYF. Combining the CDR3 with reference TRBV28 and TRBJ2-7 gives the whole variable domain DVKVTQSSRYLVKRTGEKVFLECVQDMDHENMFWYRQDPGLGLRLIYFSYDVKMKEKGDIPEGYSVSREKKERFSLILESASTNQTSMYLCASSGDGYEQYFGPGTRLTVT.

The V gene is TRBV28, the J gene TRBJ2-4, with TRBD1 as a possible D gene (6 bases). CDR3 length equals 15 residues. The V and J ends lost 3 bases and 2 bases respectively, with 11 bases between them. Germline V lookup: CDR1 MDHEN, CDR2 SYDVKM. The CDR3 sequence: CASSFDRRTKNIQYF. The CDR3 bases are TGTGCCAGCAGTTTCGACAGGAGGACCAAAAACATTCAGTACTTC.

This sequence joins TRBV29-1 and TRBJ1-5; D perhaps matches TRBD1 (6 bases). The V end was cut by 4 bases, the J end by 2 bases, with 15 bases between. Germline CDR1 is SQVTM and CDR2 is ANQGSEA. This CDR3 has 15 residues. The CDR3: CSVVLQGRRNQPQHF. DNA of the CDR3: TGCAGCGTTGTTTTACAGGGCAGGCGCAATCAGCCCCAGCATTTT.

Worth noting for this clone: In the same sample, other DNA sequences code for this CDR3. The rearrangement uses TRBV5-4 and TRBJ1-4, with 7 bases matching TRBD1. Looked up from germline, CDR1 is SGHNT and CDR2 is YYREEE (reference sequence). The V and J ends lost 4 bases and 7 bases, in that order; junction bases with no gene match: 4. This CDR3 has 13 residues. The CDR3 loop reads CASSSDRAEKLFF. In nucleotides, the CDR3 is TGTGCCAGCAGCAGCGACAGGGCTGAAAAACTGTTTTTT.

CDR3 DNA: TGCGCCAGCAGCTTGGGGGCAGATACTAGCACAGATACGCAGTATTTT. Its protein product is CASSLGADTSTDTQYF. This chain links TRBV5-1 with TRBJ2-3; D call uncertain. V lost 0 bases, J lost 0 bases, and 11 bases lay in between. From germline, CDR1 is SGHRS and CDR2 YFSETQ. This CDR3 spans 16 amino acids.